The clone carrying this T cell receptor beta chain was detected many times. Its antigen remains unknown. The CDR3 totals 14 residues. The V end was cut by 6 bases, the J end by 2 bases, with 11 bases between. Germline CDR1 is MNHEY and CDR2 is SVGEGT. Amplified regions were TCR beta CDR3 sequences from RNA transcripts. HTBI primers drove first-round RT-PCR of the TCR CDR3. MiXCR was run by TCRdb on the multiplex PCR reads, yielding one entry per CDR3 protein. There are about 350,000 distinct CDR3 sequences in the sample; 15% to 20% occur only once, and around 15% lies in the top ten. This sample was taken from a study of T cells in Graves' hyperthyroidism and ophthalmopathy. Findings and limits, study-wide: The model predicted ophthalmopathy a median around six months before onset. Blood also contained most expanded thyroid clonotypes above 0.001.

Sequences were obtained from blood. The V call is TRBV6-2 or TRBV6-3, the J call TRBJ1-3, with D possibly matching TRBD1 (5 bases). The receptor was isolated from a middle-aged woman with Graves' ophthalmopathy. This CDR3 reads CASRGTEPGNTIYF. The CDR3 DNA follows: TGTGCCAGCAGGGGGACGGAGCCTGGAAACACCATATATTTT.